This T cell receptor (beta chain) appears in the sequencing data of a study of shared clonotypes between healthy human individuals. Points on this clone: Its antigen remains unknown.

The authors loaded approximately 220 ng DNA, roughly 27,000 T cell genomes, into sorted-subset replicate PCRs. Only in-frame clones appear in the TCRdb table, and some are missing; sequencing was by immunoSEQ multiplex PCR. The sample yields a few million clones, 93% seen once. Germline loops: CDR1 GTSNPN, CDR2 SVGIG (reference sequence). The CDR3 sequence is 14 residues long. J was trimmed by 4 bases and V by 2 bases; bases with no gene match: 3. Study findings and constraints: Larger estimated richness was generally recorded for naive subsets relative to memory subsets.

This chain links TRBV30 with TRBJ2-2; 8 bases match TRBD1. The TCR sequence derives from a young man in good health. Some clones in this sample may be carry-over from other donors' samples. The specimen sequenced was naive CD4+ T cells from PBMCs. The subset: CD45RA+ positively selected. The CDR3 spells CAWSNRGFTGELFF. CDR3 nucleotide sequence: TGTGCCTGGAGTAACAGGGGGTTCACCGGGGAGCTGTTTTTT.